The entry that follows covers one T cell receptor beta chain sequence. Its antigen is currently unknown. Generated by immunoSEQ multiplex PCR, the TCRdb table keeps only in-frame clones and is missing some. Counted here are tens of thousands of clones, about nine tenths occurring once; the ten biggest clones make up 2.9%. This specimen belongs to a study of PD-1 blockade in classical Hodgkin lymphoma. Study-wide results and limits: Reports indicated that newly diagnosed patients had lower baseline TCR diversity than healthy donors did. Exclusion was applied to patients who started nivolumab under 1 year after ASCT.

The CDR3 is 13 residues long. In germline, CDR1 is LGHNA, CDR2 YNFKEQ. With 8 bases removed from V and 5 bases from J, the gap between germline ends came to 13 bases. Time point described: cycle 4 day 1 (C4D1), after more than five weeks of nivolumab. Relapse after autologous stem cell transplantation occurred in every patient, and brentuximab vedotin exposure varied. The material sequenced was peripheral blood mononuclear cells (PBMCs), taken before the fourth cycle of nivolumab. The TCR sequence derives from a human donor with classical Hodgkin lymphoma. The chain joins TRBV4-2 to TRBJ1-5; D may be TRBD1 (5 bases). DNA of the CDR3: TGTGCCAGCGGGGCCGAGCTAGATCAGCCCCAGCATTTT. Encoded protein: CASGAELDQPQHF.